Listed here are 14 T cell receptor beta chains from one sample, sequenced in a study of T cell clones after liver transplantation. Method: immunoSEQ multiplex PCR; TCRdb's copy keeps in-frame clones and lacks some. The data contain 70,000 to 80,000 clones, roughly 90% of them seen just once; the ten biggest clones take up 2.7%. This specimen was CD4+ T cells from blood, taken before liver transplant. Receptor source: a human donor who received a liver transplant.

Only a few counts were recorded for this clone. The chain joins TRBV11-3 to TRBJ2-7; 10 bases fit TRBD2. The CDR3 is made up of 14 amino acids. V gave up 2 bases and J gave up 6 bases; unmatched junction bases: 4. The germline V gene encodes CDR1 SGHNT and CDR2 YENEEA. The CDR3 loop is CASSLTSGISEQYF. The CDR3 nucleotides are TGTGCCAGCAGCTTAACTAGCGGGATAAGCGAGCAGTACTTC.

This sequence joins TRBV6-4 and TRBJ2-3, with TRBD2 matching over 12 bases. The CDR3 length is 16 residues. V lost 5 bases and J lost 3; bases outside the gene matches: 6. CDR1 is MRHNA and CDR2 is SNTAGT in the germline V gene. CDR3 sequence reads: CASSQLAGGATDTQYF. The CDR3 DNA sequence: TGTGCCAGCAGTCAACTAGCGGGAGGCGCTACAGATACGCAGTATTTT.

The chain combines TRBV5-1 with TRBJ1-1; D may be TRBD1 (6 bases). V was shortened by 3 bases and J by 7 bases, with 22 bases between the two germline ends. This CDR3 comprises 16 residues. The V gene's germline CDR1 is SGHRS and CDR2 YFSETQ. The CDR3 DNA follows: TGCGCCAGCAGCTCCATCCCCCCCCAGGGGAAGGTTGAAGCTTTCTTT. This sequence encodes CASSSIPPQGKVEAFF.

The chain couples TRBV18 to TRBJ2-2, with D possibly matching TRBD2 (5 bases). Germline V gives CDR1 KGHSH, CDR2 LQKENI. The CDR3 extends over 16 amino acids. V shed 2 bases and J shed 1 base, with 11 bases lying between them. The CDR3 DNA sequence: TGTGCCAGCTCACCAGTAGTAGCGAGGAACACCGGGGAGCTGTTTTTT. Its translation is CASSPVVARNTGELFF.

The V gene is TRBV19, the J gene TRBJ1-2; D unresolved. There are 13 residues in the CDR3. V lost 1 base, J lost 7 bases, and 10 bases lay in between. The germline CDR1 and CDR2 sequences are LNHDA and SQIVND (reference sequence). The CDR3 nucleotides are TGTGCCAGTAGTATAGTACAAGCAAGTGGCTACACCTTC. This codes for CASSIVQASGYTF. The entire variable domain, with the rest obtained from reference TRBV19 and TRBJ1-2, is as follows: DGGITQSPKYLFRKEGQNVTLSCEQNLNHDAMYWYRQDPGQGLRLIYYSQIVNDFQKGDIAEGYSVSREKKESFPLTVTSAQKNPTAFYLCASSIVQASGYTFGSGTRLTVV.

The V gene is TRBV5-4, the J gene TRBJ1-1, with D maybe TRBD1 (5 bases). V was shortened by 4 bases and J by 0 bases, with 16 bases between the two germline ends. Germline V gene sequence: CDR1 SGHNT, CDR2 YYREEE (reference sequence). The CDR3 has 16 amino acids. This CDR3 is CASSPRVGVVNTEAFF. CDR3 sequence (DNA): TGTGCCAGCAGCCCCCGTGTGGGGGTGGTGAACACTGAAGCTTTCTTT.

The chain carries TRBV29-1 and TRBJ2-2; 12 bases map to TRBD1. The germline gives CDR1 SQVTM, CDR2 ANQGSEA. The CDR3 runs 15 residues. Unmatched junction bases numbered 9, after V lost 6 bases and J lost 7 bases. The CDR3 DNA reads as TGCAGCGTCCCGGGACAGGGGGCTGCGATCGGGGAGCTGTTTTTT. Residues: CSVPGQGAAIGELFF.

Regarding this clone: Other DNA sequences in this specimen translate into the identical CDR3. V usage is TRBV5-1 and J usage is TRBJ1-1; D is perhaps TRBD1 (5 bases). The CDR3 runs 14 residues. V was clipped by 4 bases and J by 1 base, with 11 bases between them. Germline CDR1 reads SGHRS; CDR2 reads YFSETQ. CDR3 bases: TGCGCCAGCAGCCCCGGGACGGCGAACACTGAAGCTTTCTTT. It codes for CASSPGTANTEAFF.

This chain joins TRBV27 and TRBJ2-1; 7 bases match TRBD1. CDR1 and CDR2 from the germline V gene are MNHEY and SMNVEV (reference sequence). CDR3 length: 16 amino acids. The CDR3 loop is CERGLAGPWSYNEQFF. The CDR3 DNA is TGTGAGAGGGGGCTAGCAGGGCCATGGTCCTACAATGAGCAGTTCTTC.

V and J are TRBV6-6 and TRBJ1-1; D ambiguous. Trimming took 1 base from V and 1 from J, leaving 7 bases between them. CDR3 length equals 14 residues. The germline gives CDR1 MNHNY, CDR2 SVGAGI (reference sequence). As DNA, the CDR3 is TGTGCCAGCAGTTACTTGTCAGGGAACACTGAAGCTTTCTTT. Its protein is CASSYLSGNTEAFF.

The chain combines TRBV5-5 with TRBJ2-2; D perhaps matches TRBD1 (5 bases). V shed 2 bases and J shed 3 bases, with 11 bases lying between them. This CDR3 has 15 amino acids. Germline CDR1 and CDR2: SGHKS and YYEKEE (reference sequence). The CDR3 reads CASSFQGLDTGELFF. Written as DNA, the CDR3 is TGTGCCAGCAGCTTCCAGGGTTTAGACACCGGGGAGCTGTTTTTT.

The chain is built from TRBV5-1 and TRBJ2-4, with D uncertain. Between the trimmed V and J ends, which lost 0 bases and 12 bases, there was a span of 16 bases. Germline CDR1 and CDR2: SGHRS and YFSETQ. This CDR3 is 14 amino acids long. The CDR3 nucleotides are TGCGCCAGCAGCTTGGACACGCAACTAATAGCTCAGTACTTC. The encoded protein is CASSLDTQLIAQYF.

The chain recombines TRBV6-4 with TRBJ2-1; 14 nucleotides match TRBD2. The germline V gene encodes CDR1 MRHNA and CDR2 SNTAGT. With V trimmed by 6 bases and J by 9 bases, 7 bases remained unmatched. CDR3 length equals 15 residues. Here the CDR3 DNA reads TGTGCCAGCAGACCGACTAGCGGGAGGGCCGGTGAGCAGTTCTTC. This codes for CASRPTSGRAGEQFF.

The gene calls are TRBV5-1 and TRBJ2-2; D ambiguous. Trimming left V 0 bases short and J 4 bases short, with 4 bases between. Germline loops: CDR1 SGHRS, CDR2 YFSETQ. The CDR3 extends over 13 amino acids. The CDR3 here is CASSLDATGELFF. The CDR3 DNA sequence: TGCGCCAGCAGCTTGGATGCCACCGGGGAGCTGTTTTTT.